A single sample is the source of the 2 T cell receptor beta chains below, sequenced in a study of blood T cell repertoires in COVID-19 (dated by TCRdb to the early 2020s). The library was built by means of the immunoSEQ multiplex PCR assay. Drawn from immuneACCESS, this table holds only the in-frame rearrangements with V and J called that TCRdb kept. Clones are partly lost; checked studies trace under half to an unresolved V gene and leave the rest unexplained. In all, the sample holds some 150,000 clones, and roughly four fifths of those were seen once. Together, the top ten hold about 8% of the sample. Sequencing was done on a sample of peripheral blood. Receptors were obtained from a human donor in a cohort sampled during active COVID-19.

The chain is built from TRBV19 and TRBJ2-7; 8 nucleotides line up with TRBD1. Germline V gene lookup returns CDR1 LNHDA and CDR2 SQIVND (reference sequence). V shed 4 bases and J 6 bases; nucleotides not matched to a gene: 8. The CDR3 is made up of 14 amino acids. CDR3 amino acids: CASSNPGTGFEQYF. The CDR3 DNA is TGTGCCAGTAGTAATCCCGGGACAGGATTCGAGCAGTACTTC.

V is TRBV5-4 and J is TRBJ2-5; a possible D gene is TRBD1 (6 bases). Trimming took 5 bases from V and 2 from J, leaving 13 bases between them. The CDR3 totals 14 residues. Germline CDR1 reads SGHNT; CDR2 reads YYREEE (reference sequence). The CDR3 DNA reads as TGTGCCAGCAGGGTGGGGCAGGGGCAAGAGACCCAGTACTTC. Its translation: CASRVGQGQETQYF.